The T cell receptor (beta chain) under discussion was sequenced for a study of cytomegalovirus exposure and HLA in healthy donors. Study results and limitations: Most of the CMV-associated TCR beta chains (in a later analysis) appeared to be HLA-restricted. In an earlier analysis, in fewer than 700 donors, most V segments appeared productive either ~90% or ~30% of the time.

CDR1 SGDLS and CDR2 YYNGEE come from the germline V gene. CDR3 size: 17 residues. The V end was cut by 0 bases, the J end by 3 bases, with 16 bases between. Use of 60 Vbeta and 13 Jbeta primers characterized the PCR. TCRdb's copy holds only in-frame clones and misses some; the assay was immunoSEQ multiplex PCR. The table has approximately 140,000 clones, 82% seen once. In the case of this clone: Its antigen is unidentified.

This clonotype was sampled from a man between 18 and 29 years old in good health and CMV-seropositive. The material sequenced was PBMCs. The rearrangement joins TRBV9 to TRBJ2-1; D might be TRBD1 (5 bases). CDR3 sequence (DNA): TGTGCCAGCAGCGTAGAAGGGCAGGGCGCTCTCTACAATGAGCAGTTCTTC. It is translated as CASSVEGQGALYNEQFF.